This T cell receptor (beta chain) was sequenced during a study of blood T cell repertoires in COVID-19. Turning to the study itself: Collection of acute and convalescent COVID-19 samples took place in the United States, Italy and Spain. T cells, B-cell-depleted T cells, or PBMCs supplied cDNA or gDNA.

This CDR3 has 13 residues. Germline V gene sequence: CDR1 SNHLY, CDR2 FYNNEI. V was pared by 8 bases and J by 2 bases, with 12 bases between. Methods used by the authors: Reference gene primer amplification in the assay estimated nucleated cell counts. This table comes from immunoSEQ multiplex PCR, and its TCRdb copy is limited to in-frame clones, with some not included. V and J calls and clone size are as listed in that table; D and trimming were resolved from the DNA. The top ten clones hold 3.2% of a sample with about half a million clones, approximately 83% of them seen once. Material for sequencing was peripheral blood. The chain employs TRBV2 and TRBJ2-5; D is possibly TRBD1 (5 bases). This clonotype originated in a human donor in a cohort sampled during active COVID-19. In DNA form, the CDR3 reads TGTGCCAGCCAATGGGGCGGTCAAGAGACCCAGTACTTC. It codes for CASQWGGQETQYF.